Listed below are T cell receptor beta chains from one sample, sequenced in a study of cytomegalovirus exposure and HLA in healthy donors. Sequenced by immunoSEQ multiplex PCR; TCRdb stores in-frame clones only, minus some. The sample records about 130,000 clones, 75% to 85% being singletons. Sequenced input: PBMCs. These receptors were collected from a woman aged 40 to 50 in good health and CMV-seropositive. CDR3s include the opening cysteine and the closing phenylalanine or tryptophan. A D gene is named only where the DNA matches it firmly. Some rows have no size entry. The others give once, few or many, or a class for an expanded clone.

CDR3 length | J gene | D gene | V gene | clone size | CDR3 DNA | CDR3 protein
14 | TRBJ2-2 | . | TRBV27 | . | TGTGCCAGCGAAGGGCGGGGGAACACCGGGGAGCTGTTTTTT | CASEGRGNTGELFF
14 | TRBJ2-7 | . | TRBV7-9 | . | TGTGCCAGCAGCTTAGCGGGGCAGGGTCGCGAGCAGTACTTC | CASSLAGQGREQYF
13 | TRBJ1-1 | . | TRBV6-4 | . | TGTGCCAGCAGTGGCAGAGGGCCGGGAGAAGCTTTCTTT | CASSGRGPGEAFF
12 | TRBJ1-1 | . | TRBV5-6 | . | TGTGCCAGCAGCTTTGGTTACGGGGAAGCTTTCTTT | CASSFGYGEAFF
14 | TRBJ2-1 | TRBD2 | TRBV10-2 | . | TGCGCCAGCAGCCCCGGACTAGCGGGCAATGAGCAGTTCTTC | CASSPGLAGNEQFF
14 | TRBJ2-3 | . | TRBV27 | . | TGTGCCAGCAGTTTACGAGGAAGCACAGATACGCAGTATTTT | CASSLRGSTDTQYF
13 | TRBJ2-7 | . | TRBV15 | . | TGTGCCACCAGCAGAGATAAGGGGGTCGAGCAGTACTTC | CATSRDKGVEQYF
19 | TRBJ2-1 | TRBD2 | TRBV7-9 | . | TGTGCCAGCAGCCTTCCCCCGGGACTAGCGGGGGGGGCCTACAATGAGCAGTTCTTC | CASSLPPGLAGGAYNEQFF
15 | TRBJ1-3 | . | TRBV6-1 | . | TGTGCCAGCAGTATGTACAGGAACTCTGGAAACACCATATATTTT | CASSMYRNSGNTIYF
12 | TRBJ2-5 | . | TRBV13 | . | TGTGCCAGCTCCCCCTGGCAGGAGACCCAGTACTTC | CASSPWQETQYF
14 | TRBJ1-3 | . | TRBV30 | few | TGTGCCTGGAGAGCGACGGTCTCTGGAAACACCATATATTTT | CAWRATVSGNTIYF
13 | TRBJ1-2 | TRBD1 | TRBV10-1 | . | TGCGCCAGCAGTCCACAGGGGAACTATGGCTACACCTTC | CASSPQGNYGYTF
15 | TRBJ2-7 | TRBD2 | TRBV18 | few | TGTGCCAGCTCACCTTGGACTAGCGGGTCCTACGAGCAGTACTTC | CASSPWTSGSYEQYF
13 | TRBJ1-4 | . | TRBV9 | . | TGTGCCAGCAGCGGAGGGACTGAAGAAAAACTGTTTTTT | CASSGGTEEKLFF
16 | TRBJ1-3 | . | TRBV6-1 | . | TGTGCCAGCAGTGAAGCGGGACACTACTCTGGAAACACCATATATTTT | CASSEAGHYSGNTIYF
15 | TRBJ2-3 | TRBD2 | TRBV9 | . | TGTGCCAGCAGCGTTAGCGGGGGGGGCACAGATACGCAGTATTTT | CASSVSGGGTDTQYF
12 | TRBJ1-2 | TRBD1 | TRBV2 | . | TGTGCCAGCAGGGACAGGGTCTATGGCTACACCTTC | CASRDRVYGYTF
17 | TRBJ1-4 | . | TRBV4-1 | . | TGCGCCAGCAGCCAAGAATTTAGAGGGCAGCCCTTTGAAAAACTGTTTTTT | CASSQEFRGQPFEKLFF
13 | TRBJ2-7 | . | TRBV7-2 | once | TGTGCCAGCAGCTGGGGCAGCTCCTACGAGCAGTACTTC | CASSWGSSYEQYF
14 | TRBJ1-5 | TRBD1 | TRBV30 | . | TGTGCCTGGAGTGGGACAGGGGGCGGCCAGCCCCAGCATTTT | CAWSGTGGGQPQHF
18 | TRBJ2-1 | TRBD2 | TRBV7-6 | once | TGTGCCAGCAGCTTAGGTAGCGGGGGGCCCCTCTCCTACAATGAGCAGTTCTTC | CASSLGSGGPLSYNEQFF
11 | TRBJ1-2 | . | TRBV29-1 | . | TGCAGCGTTGAAAAGGACAACGGATGGAATTTC | CSVEKDNGWNF
15 | TRBJ1-1 | . | TRBV5-5 | few | TGTGCCAGCAGCTTGGGGACCAGGGTTGGCACTGAAGCTTTCTTT | CASSLGTRVGTEAFF
13 | TRBJ2-3 | TRBD1 | TRBV6-1 | . | TGTGCCACCTACCAGGGGGCGAGAGATACGCAGTATTTT | CATYQGARDTQYF
11 | TRBJ2-5 | . | TRBV13 | . | TGTGCCAGCAGCTCGGGGGAGACCCAGTACTTC | CASSSGETQYF
16 | TRBJ2-7 | TRBD2 | TRBV6-1 | few | TGTGCCAGCAGTGGGAGTAGCGGGACGAGGTCCTACGAGCAGTACTTC | CASSGSSGTRSYEQYF
15 | TRBJ2-7 | TRBD1 | TRBV5-1 | few | TGCGCCAGCAGTCTCCGAACAGGGGTTCAGTACGAGCAGTACTTC | CASSLRTGVQYEQYF
14 | TRBJ1-6 | TRBD1 | TRBV6-5 | . | TGTGCCAGCAGTCAGGGGACAGGGGATTCACCCCTCCACTTT | CASSQGTGDSPLHF
16 | TRBJ2-1 | . | TRBV2 | . | TGTGCCAGCAGTGAAGCCGGACACAGTTTCTACAATGAGCAGTTCTTC | CASSEAGHSFYNEQFF
14 | TRBJ1-1 | . | TRBV9 | . | TGTGCCAGCAGCGTAGCTAGCGGGGTAGCTGAAGCTTTCTTT | CASSVASGVAEAFF
13 | TRBJ2-7 | . | TRBV5-1 | . | TGCGCCAGCAGCTTGGCAGGGAGGTACGAGCAGTACTTC | CASSLAGRYEQYF
12 | TRBJ1-2 | TRBD1 | TRBV28 | once | TGTGCCAGCAGTTCGAGACAGGGGGCGTGCACCTTC | CASSSRQGACTF
14 | TRBJ2-7 | TRBD2 | TRBV28 | . | TGTGCCAGCAGTCCAGCGGGAGGGTCCTACGAGCAGTACTTC | CASSPAGGSYEQYF
15 | TRBJ2-2 | . | TRBV6-6 | once | TGTGCCAGCAGCCGGGAGAGGGGGCGGGCCGGGGAGCTGTTTTTT | CASSRERGRAGELFF
16 | TRBJ2-1 | TRBD2 | TRBV28 | . | TGTGCCAGCAACCCCGTCCTAGCGGGAACGAACAATGAGCAGTTCTTC | CASNPVLAGTNNEQFF
16 | TRBJ1-1 | . | TRBV14 | . | TGTGCCAGCAGCCTCACACACGGGGGGGGCAAGACTGAAGCTTTCTTT | CASSLTHGGGKTEAFF